What follows are 2 T cell receptor beta chains derived from one specimen sequenced in a study of T cell repertoires in cytomegalovirus infection (dated by TCRdb to between 2018 and 2021). Sequencer: Illumina HiSeq 1500. TCRdb's own reprocessing of the public reads used fastp at Q25 and MiXCR and kept productive beta chains. Identical CDR3 protein sequences are pooled into one entry, listed with their most common genes and DNA. The table for this sample lists approximately 750,000 distinct CDR3 sequences; under 40% of them were counted only once. Roughly 2.8% of the sample lies in the top ten. Sequencing was done on a sample of PBMCs. The receptors originated from a human donor in good health (CMV status not recorded). Some clones in this sample may be carry-over from other donors' samples.

This clonotype has just a few counts. The chain is built from TRBV5-1 and TRBJ2-2, with D possibly matching TRBD1 (6 bases). Germline values: CDR1 SGHRS, CDR2 YFSETQ. The germline V and J ends were trimmed by 3 bases and 8 bases, with 14 bases remaining between them. This CDR3 region has 14 residues. The CDR3 nucleotides are TGCGCCAGCAGCTGGCGGACAGAACGGGGGGAGCTGTTTTTT. Amino acid sequence: CASSWRTERGELFF.

This clonotype was picked up a small number of times. The chain uses TRBV12-3 or TRBV12-4 and TRBJ1-5, with TRBD1 as a possible D gene (5 bases). The CDR3 runs 14 residues. V was trimmed by 6 bases and J by 5 bases, leaving 14 bases between them. CDR3: CASSPTAAHQPQHF. Here the CDR3 DNA reads TGTGCCAGCAGCCCGACAGCGGCCCATCAGCCCCAGCATTTT.